The source of this TCR beta chain is a study of post-analysis software for immune sequencing data. The study's findings and limits: Relative to controls, patients had five TRBV segments at higher frequency, with TRBV5-6, TRBV5-1 and TRBV20-1 among these.

The CDR3 is made up of 14 amino acids. From germline, CDR1 is SNHLY and CDR2 FYNNEI. Trimming pared 3 bases from V and 5 bases from J, leaving 14 bases between. About this clonotype itself: Its antigen is unknown.

Included in the TCR beta cDNA libraries were unique molecular identifiers. TCRdb re-called the PCR reads with MiXCR, one entry per CDR3 protein. The sample lists fewer than 850,000 distinct CDR3 sequences, 30% occurring once. Sequenced: blood. The TCR sequence derives from a girl aged 10-17 years with multiple sclerosis. The chain joins TRBV2 to TRBJ2-7; TRBD2 might be the D (6 bases). This chain's CDR3 is CASSEGGPYDEQYF. The CDR3 coding sequence is TGTGCCAGCAGTGAGGGGGGACCCTACGACGAGCAGTACTTC.